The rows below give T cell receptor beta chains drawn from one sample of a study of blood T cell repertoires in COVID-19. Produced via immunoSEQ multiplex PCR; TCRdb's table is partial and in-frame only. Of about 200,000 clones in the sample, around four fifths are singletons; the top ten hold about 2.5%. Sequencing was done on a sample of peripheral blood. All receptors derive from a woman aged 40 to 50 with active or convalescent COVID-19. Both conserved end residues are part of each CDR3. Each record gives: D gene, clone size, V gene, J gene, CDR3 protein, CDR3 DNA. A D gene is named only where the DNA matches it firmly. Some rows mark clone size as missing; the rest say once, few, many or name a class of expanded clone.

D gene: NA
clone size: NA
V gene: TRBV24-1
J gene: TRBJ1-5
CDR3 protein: CATSDSGNSNQPQHF
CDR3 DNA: TGTGCCACCAGTGATTCGGGGAATAGCAATCAGCCCCAGCATTTT

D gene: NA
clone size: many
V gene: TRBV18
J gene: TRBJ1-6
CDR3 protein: CASSPWAGDSPLHF
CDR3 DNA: TGTGCCAGCTCACCGTGGGCCGGGGATTCACCCCTCCACTTT

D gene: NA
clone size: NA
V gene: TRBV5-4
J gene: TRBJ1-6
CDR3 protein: CASSLDARSQYNSPLHF
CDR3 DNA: TGTGCCAGCAGCTTGGACGCGAGGAGTCAATATAATTCACCCCTCCACTTT

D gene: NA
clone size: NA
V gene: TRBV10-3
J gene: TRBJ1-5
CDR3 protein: CAISGGGGQPQHF
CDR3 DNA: TGTGCCATCAGTGGGGGGGGAGGTCAGCCCCAGCATTTT

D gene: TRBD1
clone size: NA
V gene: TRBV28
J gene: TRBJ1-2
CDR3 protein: CASRLGQGGSGYTF
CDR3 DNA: TGTGCCAGCAGGCTAGGACAGGGTGGTTCTGGCTACACCTTC

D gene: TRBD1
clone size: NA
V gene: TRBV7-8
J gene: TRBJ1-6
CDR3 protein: CASSRGQGSSYNSPLHF
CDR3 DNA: TGTGCCAGCAGCCGAGGACAGGGGAGCTCCTATAATTCACCCCTCCACTTT

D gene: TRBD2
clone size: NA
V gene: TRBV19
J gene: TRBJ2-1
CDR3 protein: CASSTSGRAYNEQFF
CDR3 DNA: TGTGCCAGTAGTACAAGCGGGAGGGCCTACAATGAGCAGTTCTTC

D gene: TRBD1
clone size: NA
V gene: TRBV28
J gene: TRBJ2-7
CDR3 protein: CASSTWTGVGSYEQYF
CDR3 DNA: TGTGCCAGCAGTACCTGGACAGGGGTTGGGTCCTACGAGCAGTACTTC

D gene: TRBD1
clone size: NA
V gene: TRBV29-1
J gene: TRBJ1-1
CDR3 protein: CSVDSQGGTEAFF
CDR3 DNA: TGCAGCGTTGATTCCCAGGGGGGCACTGAAGCTTTCTTT

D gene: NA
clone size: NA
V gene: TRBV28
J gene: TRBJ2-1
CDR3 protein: CASSYARDFYNEQFF
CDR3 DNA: TGTGCCAGCAGTTACGCCCGGGACTTCTACAATGAGCAGTTCTTC

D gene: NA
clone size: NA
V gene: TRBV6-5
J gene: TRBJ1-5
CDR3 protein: CASRQRGQPQHF
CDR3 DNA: TGTGCCAGCAGGCAAAGGGGTCAGCCCCAGCATTTT

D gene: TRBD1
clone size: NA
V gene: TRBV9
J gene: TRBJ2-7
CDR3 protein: CASSGSRGPHYEQYF
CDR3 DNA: TGTGCCAGCAGCGGCTCAAGGGGGCCACACTACGAGCAGTACTTC

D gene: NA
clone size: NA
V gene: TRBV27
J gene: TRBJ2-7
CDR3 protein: CASSLRGGREQYF
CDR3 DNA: TGTGCCAGCAGTTTAAGGGGGGGCCGCGAGCAGTACTTC

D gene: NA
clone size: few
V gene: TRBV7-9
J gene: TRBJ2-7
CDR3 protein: CASSSSGARGDEQYF
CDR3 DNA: TGTGCCAGCAGCTCTTCAGGGGCCCGGGGGGACGAGCAGTACTTC

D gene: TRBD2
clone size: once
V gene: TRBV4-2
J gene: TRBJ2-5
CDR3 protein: CASSQAGRSVGGTQYF
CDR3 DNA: TGTGCCAGCAGCCAAGCCGGGAGGTCCGTTGGGGGGACCCAGTACTTC

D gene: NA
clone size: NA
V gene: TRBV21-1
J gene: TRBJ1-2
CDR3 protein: CASSKQGPANYGYTF
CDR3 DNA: TGTGCCAGCAGCAAACAGGGGCCAGCTAACTATGGCTACACCTTC

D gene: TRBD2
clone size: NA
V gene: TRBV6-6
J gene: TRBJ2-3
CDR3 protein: CASTRGLAGVDTQYF
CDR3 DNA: TGTGCCAGCACCCGAGGACTAGCGGGGGTGGATACGCAGTATTTT

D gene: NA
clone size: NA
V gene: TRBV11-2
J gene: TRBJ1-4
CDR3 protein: CASSLDYGNEKLFF
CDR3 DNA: TGTGCCAGCAGCTTAGATTACGGGAATGAAAAACTGTTTTTT

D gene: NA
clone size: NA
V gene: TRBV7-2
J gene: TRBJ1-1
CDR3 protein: CASSPRYRFPNTEAFF
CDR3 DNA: TGTGCCAGCAGCCCGCGATACAGGTTCCCGAACACTGAAGCTTTCTTT

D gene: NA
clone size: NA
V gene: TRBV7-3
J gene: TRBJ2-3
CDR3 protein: CASSTHLASTDTQYF
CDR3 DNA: TGTGCCAGCAGCACCCATCTAGCGAGCACAGATACGCAGTATTTT

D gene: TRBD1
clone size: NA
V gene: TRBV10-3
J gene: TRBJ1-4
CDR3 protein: CAISERDRARVREKLFF
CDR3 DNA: TGTGCCATCAGTGAGAGGGACAGGGCAAGAGTGCGGGAAAAACTGTTTTTT

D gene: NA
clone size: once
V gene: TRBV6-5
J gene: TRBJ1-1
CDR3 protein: CASTKGGFTEAFF
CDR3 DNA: TGTGCCAGCACAAAGGGAGGGTTCACTGAAGCTTTCTTT

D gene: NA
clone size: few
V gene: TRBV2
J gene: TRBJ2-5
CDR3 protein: CASSEAAAEETQYF
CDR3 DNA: TGTGCCAGCAGTGAAGCGGCGGCGGAAGAGACCCAGTACTTC

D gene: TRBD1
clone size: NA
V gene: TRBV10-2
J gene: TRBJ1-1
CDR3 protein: CASRGTGPSEAFF
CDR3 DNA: TGCGCCAGCAGGGGGACAGGGCCCTCTGAAGCTTTCTTT

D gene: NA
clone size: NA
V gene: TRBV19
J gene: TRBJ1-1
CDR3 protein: CASTPGGWVGTEAFF
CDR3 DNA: TGTGCCAGTACCCCGGGAGGGTGGGTCGGCACTGAAGCTTTCTTT

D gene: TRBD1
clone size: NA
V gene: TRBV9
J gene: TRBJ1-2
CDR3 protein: CASSPQGQGVRYGYTF
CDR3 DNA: TGTGCCAGCAGCCCCCAGGGACAGGGGGTAAGGTATGGCTACACCTTC

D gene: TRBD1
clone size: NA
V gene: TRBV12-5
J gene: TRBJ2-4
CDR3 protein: CASGLVQGAKNIQYF
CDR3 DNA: TGTGCTAGTGGTTTGGTACAGGGGGCCAAAAACATTCAGTACTTC

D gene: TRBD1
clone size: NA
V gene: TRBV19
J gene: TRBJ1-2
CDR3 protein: CASTPMGGQGYGYTF
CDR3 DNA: TGTGCCAGTACCCCTATGGGGGGACAGGGGTATGGCTACACCTTC

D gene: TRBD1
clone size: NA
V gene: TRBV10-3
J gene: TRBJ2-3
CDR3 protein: CAITDDRETDTQYF
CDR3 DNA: TGTGCCATCACTGATGACAGGGAAACAGATACGCAGTATTTT

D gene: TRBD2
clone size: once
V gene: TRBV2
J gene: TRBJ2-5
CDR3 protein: CASSGTSGRVAGETQYF
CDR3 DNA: TGTGCCAGCAGTGGGACTAGCGGGAGGGTAGCAGGAGAGACCCAGTACTTC